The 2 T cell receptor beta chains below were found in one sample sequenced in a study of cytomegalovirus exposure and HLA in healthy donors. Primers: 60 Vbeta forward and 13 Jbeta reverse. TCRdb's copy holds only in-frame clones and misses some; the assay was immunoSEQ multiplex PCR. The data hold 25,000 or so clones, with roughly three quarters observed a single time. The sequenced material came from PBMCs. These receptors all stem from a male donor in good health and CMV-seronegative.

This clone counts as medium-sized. This CDR3 reads CASSSTGGCQPQHF. The CDR3 nucleotides read TGTGCCAGCAGTTCGACAGGGGGCTGTCAGCCCCAGCATTTT. This chain connects TRBV28 to TRBJ1-5; 10 positions agree with TRBD1. Trimming cost V 4 bases and J 6 bases; bases outside gene matches: 3. Germline V gives CDR1 MDHEN, CDR2 SYDVKM. The CDR3 spans 14 residues.

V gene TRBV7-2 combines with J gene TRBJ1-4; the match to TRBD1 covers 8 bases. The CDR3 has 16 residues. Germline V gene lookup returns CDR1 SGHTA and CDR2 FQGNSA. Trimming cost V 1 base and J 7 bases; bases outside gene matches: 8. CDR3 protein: CASSLGGQGASEKLFF. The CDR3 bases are TGTGCCAGCAGCTTAGGGGGTCAGGGGGCTAGTGAAAAACTGTTTTTT.